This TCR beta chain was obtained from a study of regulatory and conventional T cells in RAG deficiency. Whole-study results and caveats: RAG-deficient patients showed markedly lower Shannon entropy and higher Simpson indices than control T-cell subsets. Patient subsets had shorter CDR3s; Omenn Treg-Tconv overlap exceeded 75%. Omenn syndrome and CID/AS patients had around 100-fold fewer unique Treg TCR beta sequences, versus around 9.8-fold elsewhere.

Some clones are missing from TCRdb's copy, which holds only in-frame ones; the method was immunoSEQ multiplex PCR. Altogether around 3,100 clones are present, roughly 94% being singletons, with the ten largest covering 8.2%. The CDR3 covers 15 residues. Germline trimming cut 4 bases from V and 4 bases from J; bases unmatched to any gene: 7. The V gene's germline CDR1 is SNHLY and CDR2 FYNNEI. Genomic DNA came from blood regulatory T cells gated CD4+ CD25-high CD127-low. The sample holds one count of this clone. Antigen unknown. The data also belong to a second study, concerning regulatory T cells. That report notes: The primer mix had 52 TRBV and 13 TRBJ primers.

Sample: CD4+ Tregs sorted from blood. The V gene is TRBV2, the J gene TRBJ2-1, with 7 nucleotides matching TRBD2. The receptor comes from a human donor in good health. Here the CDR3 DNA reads TGTGCCAGCAGTGTACCAGCGGGGAAATACAATGAGCAGTTCTTC. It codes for CASSVPAGKYNEQFF.